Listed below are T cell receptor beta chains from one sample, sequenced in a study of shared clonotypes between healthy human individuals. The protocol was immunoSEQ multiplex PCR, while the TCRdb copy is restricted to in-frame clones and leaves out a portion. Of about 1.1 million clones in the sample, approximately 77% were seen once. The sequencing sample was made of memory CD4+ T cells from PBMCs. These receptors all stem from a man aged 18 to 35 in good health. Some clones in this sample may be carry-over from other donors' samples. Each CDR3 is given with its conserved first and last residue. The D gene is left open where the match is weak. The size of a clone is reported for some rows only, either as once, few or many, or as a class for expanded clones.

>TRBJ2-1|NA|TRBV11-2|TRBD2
CASSLAGGPVDEQFF
TGTGCCAGCAGCTTAGCGGGAGGGCCTGTCGATGAGCAGTTCTTC
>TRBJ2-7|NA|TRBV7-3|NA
CASSLGSLAIYEQYF
TGTGCCAGCAGCTTAGGATCCCTAGCCATCTACGAGCAGTACTTC
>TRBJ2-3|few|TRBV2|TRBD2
CASRVQGLALDTQYF
TGTGCCAGCAGGGTTCAAGGACTAGCGTTAGATACGCAGTATTTT
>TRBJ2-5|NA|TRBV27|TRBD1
CASSRGQGGETQYF
TGTGCCAGCAGCCGGGGACAGGGGGGAGAGACCCAGTACTTC
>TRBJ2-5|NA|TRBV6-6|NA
CASSYRETQYF
TGTGCCAGCAGTTACCGGGAGACCCAGTACTTC
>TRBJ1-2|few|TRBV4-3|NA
CASSQDRGSSRTYTF
TGCGCCAGCAGCCAAGATAGGGGCTCTAGCAGGACCTACACCTTC
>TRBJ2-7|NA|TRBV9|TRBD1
CASSAAGTEVYEQYF
TGTGCCAGCAGCGCAGCCGGGACAGAGGTCTACGAGCAGTACTTC
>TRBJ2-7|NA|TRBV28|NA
CASTLGASREQYF
TGTGCCAGCACCCTAGGGGCATCCCGCGAGCAGTACTTC
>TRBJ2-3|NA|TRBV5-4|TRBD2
CASSLGGSGTDTQYF
TGTGCCAGCAGCTTGGGCGGGAGTGGCACAGATACGCAGTATTTT
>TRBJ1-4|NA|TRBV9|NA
CASGRRGRGNEKLFF
TGTGCCAGCGGCAGACGAGGGAGGGGGAATGAAAAACTGTTTTTT
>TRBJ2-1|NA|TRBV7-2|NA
CASSSWHEQFF
TGTGCCAGCAGCTCCTGGCATGAGCAGTTCTTC
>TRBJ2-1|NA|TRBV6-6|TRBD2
CASSYKREYYNEQFF
TGTGCCAGCAGTTATAAGCGGGAGTACTACAATGAGCAGTTCTTC
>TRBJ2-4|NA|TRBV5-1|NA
CASSPDYQLAKNIQYF
TGCGCCAGCAGCCCTGATTATCAACTAGCCAAAAACATTCAGTACTTC
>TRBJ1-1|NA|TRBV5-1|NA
CASTILGGNTEAFF
TGCGCCAGCACCATACTAGGGGGGAACACTGAAGCTTTCTTT
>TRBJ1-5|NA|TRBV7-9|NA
CASSRSGGQPQHF
TGTGCCAGCAGCCGAAGCGGCGGGCAGCCCCAGCATTTT
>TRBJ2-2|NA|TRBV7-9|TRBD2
CASSPHGGSTGELFF
TGTGCCAGCAGCCCCCACGGGGGGTCCACCGGGGAGCTGTTTTTT
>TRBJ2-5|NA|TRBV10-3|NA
CAISDTGQGGETQYF
TGTGCCATCAGTGATACCGGCCAGGGGGGAGAGACCCAGTACTTC
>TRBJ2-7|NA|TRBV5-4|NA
CASSIGTSYEQYF
TGTGCCAGCAGCATCGGGACCTCGTACGAGCAGTACTTC
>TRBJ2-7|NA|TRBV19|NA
CASSHPASSGEQYF
TGTGCCAGTAGTCATCCCGCGTCTTCGGGCGAGCAGTACTTC
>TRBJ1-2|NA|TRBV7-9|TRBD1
CASSLSGQGDYGYTF
TGTGCCAGCAGCTTATCGGGACAGGGTGACTATGGCTACACCTTC
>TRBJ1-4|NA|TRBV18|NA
CASSPFRAPNEKLFF
TGTGCCAGCTCACCCTTCAGGGCTCCTAATGAAAAACTGTTTTTT
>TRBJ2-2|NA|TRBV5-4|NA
CASTDGITDAGELFF
TGTGCCAGCACTGACGGGATAACAGACGCCGGGGAGCTGTTTTTT
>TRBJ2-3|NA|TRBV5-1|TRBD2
CASSLAASGTSTDTQYF
TGCGCCAGCAGCTTGGCAGCTAGCGGGACTAGCACAGATACGCAGTATTTT
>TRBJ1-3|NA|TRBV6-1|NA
CASSDTGSGNTIYF
TGTGCCAGCAGTGACACAGGCTCTGGAAACACCATATATTTT
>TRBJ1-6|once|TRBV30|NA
CAWSVFQGWVNSPLHF
TGTGCCTGGAGTGTATTCCAGGGGTGGGTCAATTCACCCCTCCACTTT
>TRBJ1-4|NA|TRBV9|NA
CASSVAPASNEKLFF
TGTGCCAGCAGCGTAGCTCCGGCATCTAATGAAAAACTGTTTTTT
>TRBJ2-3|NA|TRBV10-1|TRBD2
CASSESQAQVGPHLAERTDTQYF
TGCGCCAGCAGTGAGTCGCAAGCCCAGGTCGGGCCTCATCTAGCGGAACGCACAGATACGCAGTATTTT
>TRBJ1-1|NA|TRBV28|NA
CASSFPSMWGASTEAFF
TGTGCCAGCAGTTTCCCCTCAATGTGGGGGGCGAGCACTGAAGCTTTCTTT
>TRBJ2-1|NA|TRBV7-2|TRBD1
CANSPKRGTGHGQFF
TGTGCCAACAGCCCGAAACGTGGGACAGGCCACGGGCAGTTCTTC
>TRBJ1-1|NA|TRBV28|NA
CASSFPGFMNTEAFF
TGTGCCAGCAGTTTCCCAGGTTTCATGAACACTGAAGCTTTCTTT
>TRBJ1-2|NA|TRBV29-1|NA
CSAARGRQSEYGYTF
TGCAGCGCAGCCCGCGGACGACAGTCTGAATATGGCTACACCTTC
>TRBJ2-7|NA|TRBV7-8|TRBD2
CASSLVRGAGGPTKQYF
TGTGCCAGCAGCTTAGTTCGCGGGGCGGGAGGGCCTACCAAGCAGTACTTC
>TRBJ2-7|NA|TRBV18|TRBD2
CASSPPGGGQTYEQYF
TGTGCCAGCTCACCGCCGGGCGGGGGGCAGACCTACGAGCAGTACTTC
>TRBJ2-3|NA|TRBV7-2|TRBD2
CASSFKAGAADTQYF
TGTGCCAGCAGCTTTAAAGCGGGAGCGGCAGATACGCAGTATTTT
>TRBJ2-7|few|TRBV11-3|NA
CASSLTGTYEQYF
TGTGCCAGCAGCTTAACAGGGACCTACGAGCAGTACTTC
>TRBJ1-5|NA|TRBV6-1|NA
CASSGAWTSNQPQHF
TGTGCCAGCAGTGGCGCCTGGACTAGCAATCAGCCCCAGCATTTT
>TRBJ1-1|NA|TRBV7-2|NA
CASSFNRATEAFF
TGTGCCAGCAGCTTTAACAGGGCCACTGAAGCTTTCTTT
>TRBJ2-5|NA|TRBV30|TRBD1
CAGTGKRAQYF
TGTGCCGGGACAGGCAAGAGGGCCCAGTACTTC
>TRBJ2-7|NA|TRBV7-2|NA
CASSLEGISISYEQYF
TGTGCCAGCAGCCTGGAGGGGATTTCGATCTCCTACGAGCAGTACTTC
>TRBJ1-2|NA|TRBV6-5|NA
CASSFDSLNGYTF
TGTGCCAGCAGCTTCGACAGTTTAAATGGCTACACCTTC
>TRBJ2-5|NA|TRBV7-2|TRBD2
CASSLGALAGVETQYF
TGTGCCAGCAGCTTAGGGGCACTAGCGGGAGTTGAGACCCAGTACTTC
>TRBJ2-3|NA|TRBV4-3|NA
CASSQWSGRSTDTQYF
TGCGCCAGCAGCCAATGGTCGGGTCGAAGCACAGATACGCAGTATTTT
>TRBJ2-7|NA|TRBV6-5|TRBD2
CASSYSGGRGYEQYF
TGTGCCAGCAGTTACTCGGGCGGGAGGGGCTACGAGCAGTACTTC
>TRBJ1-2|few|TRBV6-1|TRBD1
CASSEPGQGAYGYTF
TGTGCCAGCAGTGAACCTGGACAGGGGGCGTATGGCTACACCTTC